What follows are 14 T cell receptor beta chains derived from one specimen sequenced in a study of blood T cell repertoires in COVID-19. Sequencing was performed with immunoSEQ multiplex PCR; in TCRdb, only in-frame clones are kept and a portion is missing. The table records about 220,000 clones, roughly 80% of them present only once. Material: PBMCs or T cells enriched from blood (not recorded which). Receptors were obtained from a woman aged 40 to 50 with acute COVID-19.

This chain connects TRBV6-5 to TRBJ2-5, with TRBD1 matching over 9 bases. Germline trimming cut 7 bases from V and 5 bases from J; bases unmatched to any gene: 5. The CDR3 spans 13 residues. Germline-derived CDR1 and CDR2 are MNHEY and SVGAGI. Here the CDR3 reads CASMRQGGETQYF. In DNA form, the CDR3 reads TGTGCCAGCATGAGACAGGGGGGGGAGACCCAGTACTTC.

V and J are TRBV28 and TRBJ1-2, with a tentative D call TRBD1 (5 bases). The CDR3 spans 14 residues. CDR1 MDHEN and CDR2 SYDVKM come from the germline V gene. Trimming left V 2 bases short and J 2 bases short, with 9 bases between. The CDR3 DNA is TGTGCCAGCAGTTTAAAGGGGTGGAACTATGGCTACACCTTC. Amino acids: CASSLKGWNYGYTF.

V is TRBV30 and J is TRBJ1-1; tentatively, D is TRBD1 (5 bases). V lost 2 bases, J lost 4 bases, and 17 bases lay in between. CDR1 and CDR2 from the germline V gene are GTSNPN and SVGIG (reference sequence). The CDR3 totals 15 residues. CDR3 amino acids: CAWSIRTAGGTEAFF. DNA for the CDR3: TGTGCCTGGAGTATCCGGACTGCGGGGGGCACTGAAGCTTTCTTT.

The V gene is TRBV7-6, the J gene TRBJ2-7; 10 bases are a match to TRBD1. This CDR3 has 15 amino acids. Germline CDR1 is SGHVS and CDR2 is FNYEAQ. V lost 5 bases and J lost 3; bases outside the gene matches: 7. The CDR3 DNA reads as TGTGCCAGCAGCCAAGACAGGGGGCCGATCTACGAGCAGTACTTC. It translates to CASSQDRGPIYEQYF.

The CDR3 sequence: CASSFSGGFSNQPQHF. In DNA form, the CDR3 reads TGTGCCAGCAGTTTTTCAGGGGGCTTTAGCAATCAGCCCCAGCATTTT. V and J are TRBV28 and TRBJ1-5, with 8 positions matching TRBD1. With V trimmed by 3 bases and J by 0 bases, 4 bases remained unmatched. Germline V gene sequence: CDR1 MDHEN, CDR2 SYDVKM. The CDR3 contains 16 residues.

This chain links TRBV5-6 with TRBJ2-7; D is unresolved. Germline V gives CDR1 SGHDT, CDR2 YYEEEE. There are 14 residues in the CDR3. Deletions cut 2 bases from V and 9 bases from J, with 18 bases between. Here the CDR3 DNA reads TGTGCCAGCAGCTTTTACGGTCAGGTGGTGAGGCAGTACTTC. It encodes CASSFYGQVVRQYF.

This rearrangement joins TRBV9 to TRBJ1-4; no clear D. Between the trimmed V and J ends, which lost 3 bases and 8 bases, there was a span of 8 bases. The CDR3 spans 12 residues. Per germline, CDR1 SGDLS and CDR2 YYNGEE. The CDR3 protein is CASSAGGEKLFF. DNA for the CDR3: TGTGCCAGCAGCGCGGGAGGGGAAAAACTGTTTTTT.

The sample holds a few counts of this clone. This same CDR3 is encoded by further DNA sequences in the sample. The V and J genes are TRBV5-1 and TRBJ2-2; D may be TRBD1 (6 bases). The CDR3 sequence is 15 residues long. Germline V CDR1 and CDR2: SGHRS, YFSETQ. Trimming removed 0 bases from V and 0 bases from J, with 6 bases in between. The CDR3 bases are TGCGCCAGCAGCTTGGGGACAGCGAACACCGGGGAGCTGTTTTTT. This sequence encodes CASSLGTANTGELFF.

This clone appeared a few times. DNA for the CDR3: TGCGCCAGCAGTACAGGGGGTGAGATAACCGGAAACACCATATATTTT. Its translation is CASSTGGEITGNTIYF. The chain joins TRBV5-1 to TRBJ1-3; TRBD1 agrees at 8 bases. V lost 5 bases to trimming and J lost 4 bases; unmatched junction nucleotides: 11. The CDR3 covers 16 residues. Germline V gene sequence: CDR1 SGHRS, CDR2 YFSETQ.

This rearrangement joins TRBV6-2 or TRBV6-3 to TRBJ2-7, with TRBD2 matching 10 bases. This CDR3 is built from 15 residues. The germline CDR1 and CDR2 sequences are MNHEY and SVGEGT. The J segment lost 6 bases and the V segment lost 4 bases, leaving 9 bases of the junction unmatched. The CDR3 loop is CASSSPQRGGVEQYF. In DNA, the CDR3 is TGTGCCAGCAGTTCCCCCCAGCGGGGGGGCGTCGAGCAGTACTTC.

This rearrangement joins TRBV7-8 to TRBJ1-4; D uncertain. The germline V gene encodes CDR1 SGHVS and CDR2 FQNEAQ. The CDR3 totals 16 residues. V lost 0 bases and J 0 bases, leaving 8 bases between the germline ends. In DNA, the CDR3 is TGTGCCAGCAGCTTAGCGGTAGTTGCAACTAATGAAAAACTGTTTTTT. This codes for CASSLAVVATNEKLFF.

The gene calls are TRBV7-9 and TRBJ1-1; perhaps TRBD1 as D (6 bases). The CDR3 loop spans 14 amino acids. Per the germline V gene, CDR1 is SEHNR and CDR2 is FQNEAQ (reference sequence). V gave up 5 bases and J gave up 1 base, with 11 bases separating them. The CDR3, as DNA: TGTGCCAGCAGCCCTCGCAGGGGGAACACTGAAGCTTTCTTT. This translates into CASSPRRGNTEAFF.

The gene calls are TRBV7-9 and TRBJ2-3; D gene uncertain. The germline V gene has CDR1 SEHNR and CDR2 FQNEAQ (reference sequence). V was clipped by 1 base and J by 2 bases, with 13 bases between them. The CDR3 is 16 amino acids. Here the CDR3 DNA reads TGTGCCAGCAGCTTAGGGGTGAACTACCCCACAGATACGCAGTATTTT. Its protein is CASSLGVNYPTDTQYF.

This clone was found once. The chain uses TRBV14 and TRBJ2-3; the match to TRBD2 covers 10 bases. Trimming removed 4 bases from V and 4 bases from J; junction bases left unmatched: 8. The germline V gene encodes CDR1 SGHDN and CDR2 FVKESK. This CDR3 region has 16 residues. CDR3 residues: CASSPRAGGNADTQYF. The CDR3 region has the DNA TGTGCCAGCAGCCCCCGAGCGGGGGGGAACGCAGATACGCAGTATTTT.